A single sample gave rise to the 6 T cell receptor beta chains below, sequenced in a study of beta chain features in type 1 diabetes. Expressed TCRB transcripts were sequenced because the isolated RNA had all been reverse transcribed beforehand. Assay used: immunoSEQ multiplex PCR; TCRdb lists only in-frame clones, some missing. The table includes about 290,000 clones, 8% detected once. The specimen sequenced was central memory CD4+ T cells from blood. These receptors were taken from a woman younger than 30 in good health.

This chain joins TRBV7-2 and TRBJ2-3, with D uncertain. This CDR3 is 14 amino acids long. Germline-derived CDR1 and CDR2 are SGHTA and FQGNSA. V lost 2 bases and J 4 bases, leaving 10 bases between the germline ends. The CDR3 is CASSLLAGSDTQYF. The CDR3 nucleotides are TGTGCCAGCAGCTTACTGGCTGGGTCAGATACGCAGTATTTT.

The sample holds a few counts of this clone. The CDR3 spells CASSLIAGGPYNEQFF. The DNA of the CDR3 is TGTGCCAGCAGCTTAATAGCGGGAGGGCCGTACAATGAGCAGTTCTTC. The V call is TRBV7-3, the J call TRBJ2-1; 11 bases fit TRBD2. This CDR3 is built from 16 residues. Germline V gene lookup returns CDR1 SGHTA and CDR2 FQGTGA. V was pared by 1 base and J by 4 bases, with 3 bases of the junction left unmatched.

This clone turned up a few times. The rearrangement links TRBV14 to TRBJ2-7; unclear D gene. Trimming took off 0 bases at V and 6 bases at J, with 6 bases between the two ends. The CDR3 runs 12 residues. Germline V lookup: CDR1 SGHDN, CDR2 FVKESK. The CDR3 loop is CASSQEVSEQYF. CDR3 nucleotide sequence: TGTGCCAGCAGCCAAGAGGTTTCCGAGCAGTACTTC.

This clone was observed a few times. The CDR3 protein is CASSYSGRAYNEQFF. In nucleotides, the CDR3 is TGTGCCAGCAGTTATAGCGGGCGGGCCTACAATGAGCAGTTCTTC. The chain recombines TRBV28 with TRBJ2-1, with 7 bases matching TRBD2. This CDR3 comprises 15 residues. CDR1 and CDR2 from the germline V gene are MDHEN and SYDVKM. J lost 2 bases, V lost 4 bases, and 5 bases had no gene match.

The chain has TRBV4-2 and TRBJ2-2; perhaps TRBD2 as D (5 bases). The V gene's germline CDR1 is LGHNA and CDR2 YNFKEQ. Between the trimmed V and J ends, which lost 1 base and 6 bases, there was a span of 12 bases. This CDR3 region has 15 residues. The CDR3 protein is CASSQGTSSPGELFF. In DNA, the CDR3 is TGTGCCAGCAGCCAAGGGACCTCTAGCCCCGGGGAGCTGTTTTTT.

The chain links TRBV7-7 to TRBJ2-1; 7 bases are shared with TRBD2. The CDR3 loop spans 14 amino acids. Germline V gene data show CDR1 as SSHAT and CDR2 as FNYEAQ (reference sequence). J was trimmed by 7 bases and V by 5 bases; bases with no gene match: 8. In DNA, the CDR3 is TGTGCCAGCAGCCCCCGGGGGGTTGGGAATGAGCAGTTCTTC. It translates to CASSPRGVGNEQFF.